One and the same sample provided the 23 T cell receptor beta chains below, sequenced in a study of identical twins. MiXCR was run by TCRdb on the 5' RACE reads, yielding one entry per CDR3 protein. The sample has roughly 630,000 distinct CDR3 sequences, roughly 7.2% seen once. The sample was also reused in another study, on yellow fever vaccine responses in identical twins.

The material sequenced was PBMCs. These receptors were obtained from a woman aged 18-29 years in good health.

The sample holds many counts of this clonotype. This chain links TRBV29-1 with TRBJ2-5, with TRBD1 as a possible D gene (6 bases). V dropped 7 bases and J dropped 5 bases, with 17 bases sitting between them. The CDR3 totals 13 residues. Germline values: CDR1 SQVTM, CDR2 ANQGSEA. The CDR3 reads CSAQGLGQETQYF. The DNA of the CDR3 is TGCAGCGCACAGGGCCTCGGGCAGGAGACCCAGTACTTC.

This clonotype has a handful of counts. This sequence joins TRBV5-1 and TRBJ1-5; D remains unclear. This CDR3 has 14 amino acids. Germline CDR1 SGHRS, CDR2 YFSETQ. Trimming left V 4 bases short and J 7 bases short, with 15 bases between. CDR3 DNA: TGCGCCAGCAGCCCCCAGCTGGGCGGGCAGCCCCAGCATTTT. Its translation: CASSPQLGGQPQHF.

This clonotype was detected only a few times. This chain joins TRBV15 and TRBJ1-5, with 8 positions matching TRBD1. From germline, CDR1 is LNHNV and CDR2 YYDKDF (reference sequence). CDR3 length: 16 residues. Trimming cost V 7 bases and J 2 bases; bases outside gene matches: 10. The CDR3 DNA sequence: TGTGCCACCAATATACATGGACAGGGAGGCAATCAGCCCCAGCATTTT. Translation gives CATNIHGQGGNQPQHF.

This clonotype was detected many times. The rearrangement uses TRBV28 and TRBJ1-2; D gene uncertain. V lost 6 bases, J lost 3 bases, and 11 bases lay in between. CDR3 size: 13 residues. Germline CDR1 and CDR2: MDHEN and SYDVKM. CDR3 in DNA: TGTGCCAGCAGGTACGGACTCTACTATGGCTACACCTTC. Translation gives CASRYGLYYGYTF.

The gene calls are TRBV12-3 or TRBV12-4 and TRBJ2-1, with TRBD2 identical over 7 bases. The CDR3 covers 15 residues. V gave up 3 bases and J gave up 9 bases; unmatched junction bases: 11. DNA of the CDR3: TGTGCCAGCAGTTTCCGACTAGCTCGCCAGGGTGAGCAGTTCTTC. It encodes CASSFRLARQGEQFF.

This clonotype was seen ten or more times. This sequence joins TRBV5-1 and TRBJ2-3, with a weak D call TRBD2 (7 bases). The V end was cut by 3 bases, the J end by 6 bases, with 17 bases between. Germline V gene data show CDR1 as SGHRS and CDR2 as YFSETQ. This CDR3 is built from 15 residues. The CDR3 DNA sequence: TGCGCCAGCAGCTGGAGCGCGGGGGCCGGGGATACGCAGTATTTT. Residues: CASSWSAGAGDTQYF.

This clonotype was counted at least ten times. The V call is TRBV20-1, the J call TRBJ2-1; a weak D match, TRBD1 (5 bases). The V gene lost 6 bases and the J gene lost 4 bases, with 16 bases spanning the gap. Germline CDR1 is DFQATT and CDR2 is SNEGSKA (reference sequence). The CDR3 consists of 14 residues. The CDR3 loop reads CSASQGTDYNEQFF. DNA for the CDR3: TGCAGTGCCTCTCAGGGAACAGATTACAATGAGCAGTTCTTC.

This clonotype showed up just a few times. This chain uses TRBV4-1 with TRBJ1-6; D is ambiguous. V lost 1 base, J lost 9 bases, and 10 bases lay in between. Germline lookup yields CDR1 MGHRA and CDR2 YSYEKL. There are 14 residues in the CDR3. For the CDR3, the DNA is TGCGCCAGCAGCCAAGTTATCGGCGGTTCACCCCTCCACTTT. It yields the protein CASSQVIGGSPLHF.

This clonotype has only a few counts. The genes are TRBV3-1 and TRBJ2-1; 9 positions match TRBD2. Germline V gene data show CDR1 as LGHDT and CDR2 as YNNKEL (reference sequence). After removal of 1 base from V and 0 bases from J, the junction contained 10 bases not matched to a gene. CDR3 length: 19 residues. As DNA, the CDR3 is TGTGCCAGCAGCCAAGTCGTAGCGGGGGACATTAGCTCCTACAATGAGCAGTTCTTC. Its translation: CASSQVVAGDISSYNEQFF.

This clonotype was counted a few times. J is TRBJ2-7 and V is TRBV10-3; D is perhaps TRBD2 (6 bases). With 1 base removed from V and 2 bases from J, the gap between germline ends came to 9 bases. The CDR3 runs to 14 residues. In germline, CDR1 is ENHRY, CDR2 SYGVKD. The CDR3: CAISELGGPYEQYV. DNA for the CDR3: TGTGCCATCAGTGAGTTGGGGGGTCCCTACGAGCAGTACGTC.

The chain has TRBV7-3 and TRBJ1-6; no clear D. CDR3 length: 14 amino acids. The V and J ends lost 5 bases and 5 bases respectively, with 10 bases between them. From germline, CDR1 is SGHTA and CDR2 FQGTGA. DNA of the CDR3: TGTGCCAGCAGCCCGGGGTATGATAATTCACCCCTCCACTTT. Residues: CASSPGYDNSPLHF.

This clonotype was counted only a few times. V and J are TRBV6-5 and TRBJ2-7; 8 nucleotides align to TRBD2. The CDR3 loop spans 17 amino acids. Trimming removed 2 bases from V and 0 bases from J; junction bases left unmatched: 9. Looked up from germline, CDR1 is MNHEY and CDR2 is SVGAGI. CDR3 nucleotide sequence: TGTGCCAGCAGTTACGTGGGTAGCGGGGACCTCTCCTACGAGCAGTACGTC. Translated, it gives CASSYVGSGDLSYEQYV.

This clonotype came up a few times. Written as DNA, the CDR3 is TGTGCCAGTTACTCCGGAGACAGGGTTGGTGAAAAACTGTTTTTT. This sequence encodes CASYSGDRVGEKLFF. The rearrangement joins TRBV12-3 or TRBV12-4 to TRBJ1-4, with 7 bases fitting TRBD1. The CDR3 length is 15 residues. The junction had 14 bases not matched to a gene; V was cut back by 9 bases and J by 7 bases.

This clonotype has more than one count but fewer than ten. The chain joins TRBV7-3 to TRBJ2-1, with 14 bases aligning to TRBD2. Germline V CDR1 and CDR2: SGHTA, FQGTGA. J was trimmed by 10 bases and V by 4 bases; bases with no gene match: 9. This CDR3 has 16 residues. The CDR3 coding sequence is TGTGCCAGCAGCTCACGACTAGCGGGAGGGCCCCGGGAGCAGTTCTTC. This translates into CASSSRLAGGPREQFF.

This clonotype was detected a few times. The gene calls are TRBV5-1 and TRBJ1-1; no reliable D call. The CDR3 covers 14 residues. CDR1 and CDR2 from the germline V gene are SGHRS and YFSETQ. Trimming left V 0 bases short and J 4 bases short, with 10 bases between. In nucleotides, the CDR3 is TGCGCCAGCAGCTTGGTTGGGGAGAGCACTGAAGCTTTCTTT. Its protein is CASSLVGESTEAFF. Supplemented by reference TRBV5-1 and TRBJ1-1, the full variable domain reads KAGVTQTPRYLIKTRGQQVTLSCSPISGHRSVSWYQQTPGQGLQFLFEYFSETQRNKGNFPGRFSGRQFSNSRSEMNVSTLELGDSALYLCASSLVGESTEAFFGQGTRLTVV.

V usage is TRBV27 and J usage is TRBJ2-4; 11 bases agree with TRBD2. CDR1 and CDR2 (germline): MNHEY, SMNVEV (reference sequence). V shed 11 bases, J shed 7 bases, and the junction held 13 bases outside the gene matches. This CDR3 has 15 amino acids. The CDR3 DNA sequence: TGTGCCGCCCGGGGTAGCGGGGGGGCTGGGAACATTCAGTACTTC. As protein: CAARGSGGAGNIQYF.

This clonotype was counted between two and nine times. The rearrangement links TRBV5-1 to TRBJ2-2, with TRBD2 matching 7 bases. V was pared by 2 bases and J by 2 bases, with 9 bases of the junction left unmatched. Germline V gene sequence: CDR1 SGHRS, CDR2 YFSETQ. This CDR3 region has 17 residues. This chain's CDR3 is CASSLVRAGTNTGELFF. As DNA, the CDR3 is TGCGCCAGCAGCTTAGTTCGAGCGGGGACCAACACCGGGGAGCTGTTTTTT.

This clonotype was counted many times. This sequence joins TRBV5-1 and TRBJ1-3; D remains unclear. The CDR3 is 16 amino acids. The V end was cut by 4 bases, the J end by 1 base, with 15 bases between. Germline V gene data show CDR1 as SGHRS and CDR2 as YFSETQ. The chain's CDR3 is CASSAFPTESGNTIYF. CDR3 sequence (DNA): TGCGCCAGCAGCGCCTTCCCGACGGAGTCTGGAAACACCATATATTTT.

This chain links TRBV12-3 or TRBV12-4 with TRBJ2-5; TRBD1 agrees at 7 bases. This CDR3 comprises 14 residues. J was trimmed by 5 bases and V by 4 bases; bases with no gene match: 7. CDR3 nucleotides: TGTGCCAGCAGTTCACCTGACAGGGTGGAGACCCAGTACTTC. Translation: CASSSPDRVETQYF.

V gene TRBV20-1 combines with J gene TRBJ2-3; no clear D. Trimming took 3 bases from V and 2 from J, leaving 6 bases between them. Germline CDR1 DFQATT, CDR2 SNEGSKA (reference sequence). The CDR3 consists of 12 residues. CDR3 sequence reads: CSASENTDTQYF. DNA for the CDR3: TGCAGTGCTAGCGAGAACACAGATACGCAGTATTTT.

This clonotype turned up a few times. J is TRBJ2-1 and V is TRBV25-1; 7 nucleotides line up with TRBD2. Trimming took 6 bases from V and 2 from J; bases not matched to a gene: 4. Germline loops: CDR1 MGHDK, CDR2 SYGVNS. The CDR3 contains 14 residues. The CDR3 region is CASSGGTAYNEQFF. The DNA of the CDR3 is TGTGCCAGCAGCGGGGGGACGGCCTACAATGAGCAGTTCTTC.

This clonotype was counted between two and nine times. DNA for the CDR3: TGTGCCAGCAGCGACGGCGAACAGGGTCGGCCCCAGCATTTT. This translates into CASSDGEQGRPQHF. The chain carries TRBV7-9 and TRBJ1-5; D is perhaps TRBD1 (6 bases). The CDR3 extends over 14 amino acids. The germline CDR1 and CDR2 sequences are SEHNR and FQNEAQ (reference sequence). V gave up 5 bases and J gave up 9 bases, with 17 bases separating them.

This clonotype has just a few counts. The chain couples TRBV18 to TRBJ1-2, with D perhaps matching TRBD1 (6 bases). V lost 6 bases to trimming and J lost 5 bases, with 19 bases between them. The CDR3 totals 15 residues. Germline V CDR1 and CDR2: KGHSH, LQKENI. The CDR3 loop reads CASSTNEGGTYGYTF. The CDR3 nucleotides read TGTGCCAGCTCTACCAATGAAGGGGGAACGTATGGCTACACCTTC.